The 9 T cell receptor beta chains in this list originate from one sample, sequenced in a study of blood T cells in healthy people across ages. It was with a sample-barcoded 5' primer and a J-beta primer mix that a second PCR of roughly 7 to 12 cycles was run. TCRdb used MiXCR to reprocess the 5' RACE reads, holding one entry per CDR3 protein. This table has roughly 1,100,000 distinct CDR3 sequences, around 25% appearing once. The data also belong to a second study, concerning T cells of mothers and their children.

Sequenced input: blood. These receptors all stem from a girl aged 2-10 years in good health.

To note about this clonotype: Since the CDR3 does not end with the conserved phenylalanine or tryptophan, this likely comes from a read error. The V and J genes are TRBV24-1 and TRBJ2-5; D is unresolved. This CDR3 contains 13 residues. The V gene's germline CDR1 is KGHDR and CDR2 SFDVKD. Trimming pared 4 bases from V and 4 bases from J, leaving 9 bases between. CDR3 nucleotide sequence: TGTGCCACCAGTGAGTGGGGTCGAGAGACCCAGTACCTC. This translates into CATSEWGRETQYL.

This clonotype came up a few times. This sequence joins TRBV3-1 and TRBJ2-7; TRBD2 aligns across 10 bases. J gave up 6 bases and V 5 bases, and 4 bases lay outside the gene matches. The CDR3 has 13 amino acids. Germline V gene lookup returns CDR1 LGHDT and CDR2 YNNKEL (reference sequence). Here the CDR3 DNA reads TGTGCCAGCAGCAAGCTAGCGGGAGTCGAGCAGTACTTC. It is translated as CASSKLAGVEQYF.

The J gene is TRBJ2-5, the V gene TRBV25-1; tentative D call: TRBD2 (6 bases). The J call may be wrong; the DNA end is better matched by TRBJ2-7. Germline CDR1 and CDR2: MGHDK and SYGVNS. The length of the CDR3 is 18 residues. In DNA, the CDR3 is TGTGCCAGCAGTGAATATTTCCACACTGGGGGGACCGACTACGAGCAGTACTTC. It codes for CASSEYFHTGGTDYEQYF.

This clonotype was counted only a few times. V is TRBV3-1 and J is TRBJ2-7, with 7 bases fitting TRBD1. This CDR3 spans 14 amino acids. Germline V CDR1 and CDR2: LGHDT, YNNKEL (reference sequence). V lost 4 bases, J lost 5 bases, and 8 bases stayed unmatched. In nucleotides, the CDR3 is TGTGCCAGCAGCCTCCTTAGGACAGGCCACGAGCAGTACTTC. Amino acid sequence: CASSLLRTGHEQYF.

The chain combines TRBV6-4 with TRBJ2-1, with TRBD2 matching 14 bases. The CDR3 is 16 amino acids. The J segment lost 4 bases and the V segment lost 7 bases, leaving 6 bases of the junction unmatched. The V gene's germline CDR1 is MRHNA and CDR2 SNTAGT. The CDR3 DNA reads TGTGCCAGCAACGGGACTAGCGGGAGTTTGTACAATGAGCAGTTCTTC. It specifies CASNGTSGSLYNEQFF.

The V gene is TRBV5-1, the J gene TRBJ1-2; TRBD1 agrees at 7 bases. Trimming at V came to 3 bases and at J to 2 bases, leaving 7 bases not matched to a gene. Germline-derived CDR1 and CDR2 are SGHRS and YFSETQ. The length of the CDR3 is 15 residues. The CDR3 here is CASSSPGTANYGYTF. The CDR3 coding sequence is TGCGCCAGCAGCTCACCCGGGACAGCAAACTATGGCTACACCTTC.

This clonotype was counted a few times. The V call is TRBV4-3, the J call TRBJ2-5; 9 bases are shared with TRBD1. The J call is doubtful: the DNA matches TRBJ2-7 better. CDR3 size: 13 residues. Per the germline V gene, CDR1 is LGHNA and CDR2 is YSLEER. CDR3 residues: CASSKGTGYEQYF. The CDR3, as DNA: TGCGCCAGCAGCAAAGGGACAGGGTACGAGCAGTACTTC.

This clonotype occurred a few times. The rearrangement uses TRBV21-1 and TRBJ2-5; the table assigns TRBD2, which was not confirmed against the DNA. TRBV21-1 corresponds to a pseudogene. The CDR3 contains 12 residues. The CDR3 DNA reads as TGTGCCAGCAGCAGGCCCAGGGAGACCCAGTACTTC. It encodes CASSRPRETQYF.

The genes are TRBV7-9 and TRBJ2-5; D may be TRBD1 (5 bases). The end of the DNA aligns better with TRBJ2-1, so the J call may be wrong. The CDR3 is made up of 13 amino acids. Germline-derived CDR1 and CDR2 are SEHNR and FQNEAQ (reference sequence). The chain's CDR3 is CASRTALNNEQFF. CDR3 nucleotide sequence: TGTGCCAGCAGGACAGCGCTTAACAATGAGCAGTTCTTC.